This TCR beta chain was identified during a study of cytomegalovirus exposure and HLA in healthy donors. Produced via immunoSEQ multiplex PCR; TCRdb's table is partial and in-frame only. The table includes about 190,000 clones, roughly 86% detected once. The junction had 12 bases not matched to a gene; V was cut back by 4 bases and J by 12 bases. From germline, CDR1 is SGHRS and CDR2 YFSETQ. CDR3 length: 15 amino acids. The sequencing input was PBMCs. The rearrangement uses TRBV5-1 and TRBJ2-1, with TRBD2 identical over 11 bases. The receptor comes from a woman between 18 and 29 years old in good health and CMV-seronegative. The CDR3 DNA sequence: TGCGCCAGCAGCGTCGGGGCGGGCACTAGCGGGGGGCAGTTCTTC. Its translation: CASSVGAGTSGGQFF.